The 2 T cell receptor beta chains listed next were all sequenced from one sample in a study of shared clonotypes between healthy human individuals. Assay: immunoSEQ multiplex PCR; the TCRdb copy retains only in-frame clones and omits some. The sample includes around 700,000 clones, 55% to 75% of them seen just once. Sequenced input: memory CD4+ T cells sorted from blood. Subset denoted: CD45RA-negative fraction. These receptors were obtained from a woman in her twenties or thirties in good health.

V and J are TRBV27 and TRBJ2-4; D gene ambiguous. CDR3 length: 13 residues. V dropped 5 bases and J dropped 8 bases, with 13 bases sitting between them. Per the germline V gene, CDR1 is MNHEY and CDR2 is SMNVEV (reference sequence). For the CDR3, the DNA is TGTGCCAGCAGTAGGACGGCGGTGGACATTCAGTACTTC. It yields the protein CASSRTAVDIQYF.

The chain has TRBV2 and TRBJ1-2; weak D call: TRBD1 (5 bases). This CDR3 contains 15 residues. Trimming removed 2 bases at V and 4 bases at J, with 14 bases between. Germline assignment: CDR1 SNHLY and CDR2 FYNNEI. CDR3 nucleotides: TGTGCCAGCAGTGAAAATCAGGGAAACCTCTATGGCTACACCTTC. Translated: CASSENQGNLYGYTF.